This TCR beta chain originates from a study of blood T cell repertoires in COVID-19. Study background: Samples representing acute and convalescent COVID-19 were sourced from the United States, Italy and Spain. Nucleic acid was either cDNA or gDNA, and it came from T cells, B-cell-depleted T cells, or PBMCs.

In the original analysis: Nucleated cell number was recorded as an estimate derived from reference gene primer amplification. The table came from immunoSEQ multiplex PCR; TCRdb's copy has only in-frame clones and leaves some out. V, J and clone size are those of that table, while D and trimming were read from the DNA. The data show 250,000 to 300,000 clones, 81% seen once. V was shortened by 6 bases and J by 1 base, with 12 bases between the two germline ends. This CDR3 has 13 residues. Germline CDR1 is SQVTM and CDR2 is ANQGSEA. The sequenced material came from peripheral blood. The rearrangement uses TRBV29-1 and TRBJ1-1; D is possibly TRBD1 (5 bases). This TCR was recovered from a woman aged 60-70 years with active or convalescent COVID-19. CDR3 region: CSVARGANTEAFF. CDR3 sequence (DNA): TGCAGCGTCGCCCGCGGGGCGAACACTGAAGCTTTCTTT.